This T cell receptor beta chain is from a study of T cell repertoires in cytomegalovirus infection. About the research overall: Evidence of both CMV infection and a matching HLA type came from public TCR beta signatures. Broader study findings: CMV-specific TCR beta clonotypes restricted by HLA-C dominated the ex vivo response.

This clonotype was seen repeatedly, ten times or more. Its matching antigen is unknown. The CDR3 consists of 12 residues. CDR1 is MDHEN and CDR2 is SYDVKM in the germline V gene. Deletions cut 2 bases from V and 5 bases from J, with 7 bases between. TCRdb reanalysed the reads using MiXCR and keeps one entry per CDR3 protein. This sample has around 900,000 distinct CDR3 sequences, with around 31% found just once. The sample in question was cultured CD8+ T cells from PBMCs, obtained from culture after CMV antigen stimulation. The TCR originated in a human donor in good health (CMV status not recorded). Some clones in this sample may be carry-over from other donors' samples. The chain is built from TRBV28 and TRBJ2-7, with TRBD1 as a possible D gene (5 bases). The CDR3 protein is CASSLGANEQYF. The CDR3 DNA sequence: TGTGCCAGCAGTTTAGGGGCTAACGAGCAGTACTTC.